The rows below give T cell receptor beta chains drawn from one sample of a study of shared clonotypes between healthy human individuals. TCRdb's table, derived via immunoSEQ multiplex PCR, lists solely in-frame clones and lacks some. The sample shows more than 500,000 clones, more than 95% of them seen only once. Sequencing was performed on naive CD4+ T cells sorted from blood. The receptor source for this set is a woman aged 25 to 45 in good health. Both conserved end residues are trimmed from each CDR3. Fields, in order: clone size, V gene, J gene, CDR3 protein. Expanded clones get a size class; other rows say once, few or many, or leave the size out.

>-|TRBV5-1|TRBJ2-5
ASSLVPEETQY
>-|TRBV18|TRBJ2-3
ASSPLDRDSTDTQY
>-|TRBV15|TRBJ2-7
ATSNLRRGLAGREQY
>-|TRBV7-9|TRBJ2-1
ASSFKGLASYNEQF
>-|TRBV6-6|TRBJ1-4
ASSSPQGAREKLF
>once|TRBV28|TRBJ1-2
ASSPRDRLNYGYT
>-|TRBV28|TRBJ2-1
ASRLGQGWDEQF
>-|TRBV30|TRBJ1-1
ASKDQGFGTEAF
>once|TRBV5-1|TRBJ2-3
ASSWTLTSTDTQY
>-|TRBV19|TRBJ2-6
ASSEQGSGANVLT
>-|TRBV6-5|TRBJ1-4
ASSHQDRVPEKLF
>once|TRBV14|TRBJ2-7
ASSQVGILKGEQY
>-|TRBV12-1|TRBJ1-1
ASSLEGCRGTEAF
>-|TRBV6-1|TRBJ2-3
ASRLASVDTQY
>-|TRBV6-5|TRBJ1-6
ASSYFGRNSPLH
>once|TRBV9|TRBJ2-2
ASSGRGGTHTGELF
>-|TRBV7-9|TRBJ2-1
ASLLGGTYNEQF
>-|TRBV18|TRBJ2-3
ASSPGSGSSTDTQY
>-|TRBV28|TRBJ2-7
ASSNGQGWYEQY
>-|TRBV4-1|TRBJ1-4
ASSPTWVLTNEKLF
>-|TRBV30|TRBJ1-3
AWTREGSGNTIY
>-|TRBV6-1|TRBJ2-1
ASIGATTRSNEQF
>-|TRBV6-1|TRBJ1-3
ASQDRNSGNTIY
>-|TRBV5-1|TRBJ1-2
ASSLAWQVRTSGYT
>-|TRBV28|TRBJ1-6
ASRPWTDSPLH
>-|TRBV5-1|TRBJ2-2
ASSRTNTGELF
>-|TRBV7-9|TRBJ2-2
ASSPTELTGELF
>-|TRBV5-1|TRBJ1-4
ASSAEDGTHGEKLF
>-|TRBV5-1|TRBJ1-2
ASSLETGGGYGYT
>few|TRBV7-8|TRBJ1-2
ASSRTGDGYT
>-|TRBV5-1|TRBJ1-1
ASSFWMNTEAF
>-|TRBV5-4|TRBJ2-7
ASSLDTSGSSYEQY
>few|TRBV5-5|TRBJ1-3
ASSRDTHSGNTIY
>-|TRBV10-1|TRBJ2-6
ASSDATGNSGANVLT
>-|TRBV6-4|TRBJ1-5
ASSAVGGSNQPQH